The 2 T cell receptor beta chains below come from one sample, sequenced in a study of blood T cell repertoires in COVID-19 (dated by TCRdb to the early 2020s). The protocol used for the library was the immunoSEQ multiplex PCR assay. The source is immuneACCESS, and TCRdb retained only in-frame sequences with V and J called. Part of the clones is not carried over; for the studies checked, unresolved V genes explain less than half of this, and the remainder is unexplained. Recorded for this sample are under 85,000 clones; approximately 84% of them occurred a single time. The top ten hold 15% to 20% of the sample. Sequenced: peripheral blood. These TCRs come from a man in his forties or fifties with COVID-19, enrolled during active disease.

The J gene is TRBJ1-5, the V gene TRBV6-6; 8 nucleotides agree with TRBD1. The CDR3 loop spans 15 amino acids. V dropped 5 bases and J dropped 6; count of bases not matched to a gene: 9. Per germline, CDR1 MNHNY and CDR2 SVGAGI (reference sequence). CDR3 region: CASSTRQGSGQPQHF. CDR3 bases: TGTGCCAGCAGTACTAGACAGGGGTCGGGTCAGCCCCAGCATTTT.

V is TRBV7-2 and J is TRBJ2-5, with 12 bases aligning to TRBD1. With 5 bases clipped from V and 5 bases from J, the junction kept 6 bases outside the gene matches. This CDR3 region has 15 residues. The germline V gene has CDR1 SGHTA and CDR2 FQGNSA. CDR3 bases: TGTGCCAGCAGCACGGGACAGGGGGCGCAGGAGACCCAGTACTTC. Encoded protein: CASSTGQGAQETQYF.